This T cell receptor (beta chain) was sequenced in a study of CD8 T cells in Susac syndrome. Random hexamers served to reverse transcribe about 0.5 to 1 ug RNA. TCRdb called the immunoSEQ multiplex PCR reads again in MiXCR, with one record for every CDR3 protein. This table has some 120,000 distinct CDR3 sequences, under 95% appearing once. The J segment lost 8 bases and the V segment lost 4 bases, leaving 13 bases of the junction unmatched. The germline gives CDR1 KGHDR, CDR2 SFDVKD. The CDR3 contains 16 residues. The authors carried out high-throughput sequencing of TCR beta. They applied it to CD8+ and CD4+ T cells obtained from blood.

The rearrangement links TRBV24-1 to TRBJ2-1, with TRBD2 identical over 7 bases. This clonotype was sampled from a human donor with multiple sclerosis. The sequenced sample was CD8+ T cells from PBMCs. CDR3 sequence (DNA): TGTGCCACCAGTGACCCAGTGGGGAGGGTTGGCGATGAGCAGTTCTTC. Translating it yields CATSDPVGRVGDEQFF.